The 25 T cell receptor beta chains below were found in one sample sequenced in a study of T cell repertoires in cytomegalovirus infection (dated by TCRdb to between 2017 and 2020). The sequencer listed for this sample is Illumina HiSeq 1500. TCRdb applied fastp at Q25 and MiXCR to the public reads, then kept only in-frame beta chains. Rows with one shared CDR3 protein collapse into an entry with the most common genes and DNA. Present in this sample are some 300,000 distinct CDR3 sequences, approximately 15% of which were seen just once. 7.5% to 10% of the sample belongs to the ten largest clones. Sample: PBMCs. Receptors were obtained from a human donor in good health (CMV status not recorded). Some clones in this sample may be carry-over from other donors' samples.

This clonotype occurred many times. The genes are TRBV7-2 and TRBJ2-5; no firm D call. CDR3 length: 15 amino acids. Germline values: CDR1 SGHTA, CDR2 FQGNSA. The V end lost 1 base, the J end lost 5 bases, and 14 bases lay between the germline ends. This CDR3 reads CASSLVWQTQETQYF. The CDR3 nucleotides read TGTGCCAGCAGCTTAGTGTGGCAGACACAGGAGACCCAGTACTTC.

This clonotype was detected many times. CDR3 in amino acids: CASSYSPNRGLNTEAFF. In nucleotides, the CDR3 is TGTGCCAGCAGTTACTCCCCTAACAGGGGGCTAAACACTGAAGCTTTCTTT. The rearrangement links TRBV6-5 to TRBJ1-1, with 9 bases aligning to TRBD1. V dropped 0 bases and J dropped 2; count of bases not matched to a gene: 7. CDR1 and CDR2 (germline): MNHEY, SVGAGI. The CDR3 sequence is 17 residues long.

The rearrangement uses TRBV5-4 and TRBJ1-2; the D gene is possibly TRBD1 (5 bases). The germline CDR1 and CDR2 sequences are SGHNT and YYREEE (reference sequence). The CDR3 length is 15 residues. Trimming took off 4 bases at V and 4 bases at J, with 17 bases between the two ends. CDR3 sequence (DNA): TGTGCCAGCAGCCCCGTGGGATCAGACAGCTATGGCTACACCTTC. Encoded protein: CASSPVGSDSYGYTF.

This clonotype appeared many times. V gene TRBV7-3 combines with J gene TRBJ2-1; the match to TRBD1 covers 9 bases. The junction had 8 bases not matched to a gene; V was cut back by 4 bases and J by 7 bases. Per germline, CDR1 SGHTA and CDR2 FQGTGA. CDR3 length: 15 amino acids. CDR3 DNA: TGTGCCAGCAGCTCCGGGACAGGGATTTGGAATGAGCAGTTCTTC. It yields the protein CASSSGTGIWNEQFF.

This clonotype was seen at least ten times. The V gene is TRBV7-2, the J gene TRBJ2-5; 13 bases fit TRBD2. The CDR3 sequence is 17 residues long. CDR1 is SGHTA and CDR2 is FQGNSA in the germline V gene. J lost 4 bases, V lost 4 bases, and 9 bases had no gene match. The CDR3 protein is CASSSGSRTSGRETQYF. The CDR3 bases are TGTGCCAGCAGCTCTGGGTCACGGACTAGCGGGAGAGAGACCCAGTACTTC.

This clonotype was found many times. The rearrangement links TRBV7-2 to TRBJ2-7, with a tentative D call TRBD2 (7 bases). With 0 bases removed from V and 0 bases from J, the gap between germline ends came to 15 bases. The CDR3 spans 17 residues. CDR1 SGHTA and CDR2 FQGNSA come from the germline V gene. The CDR3 protein is CASSLASRGAVSYEQYF. The CDR3, as DNA: TGTGCCAGCAGCTTAGCCTCCCGGGGGGCTGTCTCCTACGAGCAGTACTTC.

V gene TRBV28 combines with J gene TRBJ1-2; D not certain. CDR3 length: 11 amino acids. CDR1 and CDR2 from the germline V gene are MDHEN and SYDVKM. Trimming shortened V by 11 bases and J by 3 bases, and 10 bases separated the two germline ends. The CDR3: CALRSYYGYTF. CDR3 nucleotide sequence: TGTGCCTTGCGGAGTTACTATGGCTACACCTTC.

This clonotype occurred once. The J gene is TRBJ2-3, the V gene TRBV13; TRBD2 aligns across 14 bases. This CDR3 contains 17 residues. J was trimmed by 2 bases and V by 5 bases; bases with no gene match: 6. Germline assignment: CDR1 PRHDT and CDR2 FYEKMQ (reference sequence). The CDR3, as DNA: TGTGCCAGCAGCCCCCGGACTAGCGGGGGGTTCACAGATACGCAGTATTTT. As protein: CASSPRTSGGFTDTQYF.

This clonotype appeared a few times. The rearrangement joins TRBV7-2 to TRBJ2-1; TRBD2 matches at 13 bases. Germline V gene sequence: CDR1 SGHTA, CDR2 FQGNSA. V shed 7 bases, J shed 14 bases, and the junction held 14 bases outside the gene matches. The length of the CDR3 is 15 residues. The CDR3 DNA reads TGTGCCAGCAACAAAGGACTAGCGGGGGACGAAAGAAAGTTCTTC. It is translated as CASNKGLAGDERKFF. The variable domain in full, with the rest retrieved from reference TRBV7-2 and TRBJ2-1, is GAGVSQSPSNKVTEKGKDVELRCDPISGHTALYWYRQSLGQGLEFLIYFQGNSAPDKSGLPSDRFSAERTGGSVSTLTIQRTQQEDSAVYLCASNKGLAGDERKFFGPGTRLTVL.

The chain recombines TRBV7-9 with TRBJ2-7, with a tentative D call TRBD2 (5 bases). V lost 5 bases and J lost 2, with 19 bases in between. This CDR3 comprises 16 residues. In germline, CDR1 is SEHNR, CDR2 FQNEAQ (reference sequence). In DNA form, the CDR3 reads TGTGCCAGCAGCCCCCGTCAAGGCGGGCTAACCTACGAGCAGTACTTC. It specifies CASSPRQGGLTYEQYF. The variable domain in full, with the rest retrieved from reference TRBV7-9 and TRBJ2-7, is DTGVSQNPRHKITKRGQNVTFRCDPISEHNRLYWYRQTLGQGPEFLTYFQNEAQLEKSRLLSDRFSAERPKGSFSTLEIQRTEQGDSAMYLCASSPRQGGLTYEQYFGPGTRLTVT.

Ten or more counts support this clonotype. The chain uses TRBV7-2 and TRBJ2-7, with TRBD1 matching 10 bases. The trim removed 5 bases at V and 7 bases at J, leaving 8 bases unmatched. Looked up from germline, CDR1 is SGHTA and CDR2 is FQGNSA. This CDR3 has 14 amino acids. The CDR3 coding sequence is TGTGCCAGCAGCCCGGACAGGGGGTCAGATGAGCAGTACTTC. Residues: CASSPDRGSDEQYF.

This clonotype has at least ten counts. CDR3 amino acids: CASSLALGLDTDTQYF. In DNA, the CDR3 is TGTGCCAGCAGCTTAGCGCTAGGACTCGACACAGATACGCAGTATTTT. The chain has TRBV7-9 and TRBJ2-3; TRBD2 is a possible D gene (5 bases). The CDR3 has 16 residues. Germline-derived CDR1 and CDR2 are SEHNR and FQNEAQ (reference sequence). V was pared by 0 bases and J by 2 bases, with 12 bases between.

This clonotype was observed many times. J is TRBJ1-5 and V is TRBV6-5; TRBD1 aligns across 8 bases. J gave up 4 bases and V 6 bases, and 11 bases lay outside the gene matches. In germline, CDR1 is MNHEY, CDR2 SVGAGI. The CDR3 extends over 16 amino acids. In nucleotides, the CDR3 is TGTGCCAGCAGGGCCTCGATGACAGGGGCTAATCAGCCCCAGCATTTT. Translating it yields CASRASMTGANQPQHF.

This clonotype appeared many times. The chain carries TRBV7-8 and TRBJ1-5; D is unresolved. CDR3 size: 15 residues. From germline, CDR1 is SGHVS and CDR2 FQNEAQ. V gave up 1 base and J gave up 3 bases, with 10 bases separating them. The CDR3 DNA is TGTGCCAGCAGCTTAGGGGGTTCGGACAATCAGCCCCAGCATTTT. Amino acid sequence: CASSLGGSDNQPQHF.

The chain couples TRBV2 to TRBJ2-2, with 7 bases aligning to TRBD1. Losses at the gene ends were 8 bases for V and 4 bases for J; bases not matched to a gene: 10. CDR3 length equals 15 residues. Germline assignment: CDR1 SNHLY and CDR2 FYNNEI. The CDR3 coding sequence is TGTGCCAGCCTCCGGCCGGGACAGAGCACCGGGGAGCTGTTTTTT. Its translation is CASLRPGQSTGELFF.

This clonotype showed up many times. This chain joins TRBV7-2 and TRBJ2-3; the D gene is possibly TRBD1 (5 bases). CDR1 is SGHTA and CDR2 is FQGNSA in the germline V gene. V lost 5 bases to trimming and J lost 2 bases, with 14 bases between them. The CDR3 is 15 residues long. The CDR3 here is CASSRSRGTTDTQYF. The CDR3 DNA sequence: TGTGCCAGCAGCCGATCTAGGGGAACCACAGATACGCAGTATTTT.

The rearrangement uses TRBV2 and TRBJ2-5, with D possibly being TRBD2 (5 bases). The CDR3 loop spans 13 amino acids. Trimming stripped 6 bases from V and 2 bases from J, with 10 bases between. The V gene's germline CDR1 is SNHLY and CDR2 FYNNEI. The CDR3 reads CASRVTRQETQYF. The DNA of the CDR3 is TGTGCCAGCAGGGTTACTAGACAAGAGACCCAGTACTTC.

This clonotype was counted ten times or more. J is TRBJ2-1 and V is TRBV11-2; 8 bases align to TRBD2. Germline CDR1 reads SGHAT; CDR2 reads FQNNGV. V gave up 3 bases and J gave up 8 bases; unmatched junction bases: 12. The CDR3 sequence is 16 residues long. The CDR3 DNA is TGTGCCAGCAGCTTTGCCGGGGGGGGTGCAGTGGATGAGCAGTTCTTC. Protein product: CASSFAGGGAVDEQFF.

The gene calls are TRBV19 and TRBJ2-3; D may be TRBD1 or TRBD2 (5 bases each). The germline CDR1 and CDR2 sequences are LNHDA and SQIVND (reference sequence). This CDR3 has 15 amino acids. V was cut by 7 bases and J by 2 bases, with 16 bases left in between. The CDR3 coding sequence is TGTGCCAGTACGCCGGGACGGAGGACCACAGATACGCAGTATTTT. Translating gives CASTPGRRTTDTQYF. The full variable domain, in which reference TRBV19 and TRBJ2-3 provide the parts outside the CDR3, is DGGITQSPKYLFRKEGQNVTLSCEQNLNHDAMYWYRQDPGQGLRLIYYSQIVNDFQKGDIAEGYSVSREKKESFPLTVTSAQKNPTAFYLCASTPGRRTTDTQYFGPGTRLTVL.

CDR3 in DNA: TGCAGCGTTGAGGTCTCTGGGGCCAACGTCCTGACTTTC. It specifies CSVEVSGANVLTF. The rearrangement links TRBV29-1 to TRBJ2-6, with D hard to call. The V end lost 3 bases, the J end lost 0 bases, and 3 bases lay between the germline ends. The CDR3 runs to 13 residues. CDR1 SQVTM and CDR2 ANQGSEA come from the germline V gene.

This chain uses TRBV6-2 or TRBV6-3 with TRBJ2-7; D gene uncertain. CDR3 length: 15 residues. Germline CDR1 reads MNHEY; CDR2 reads SVGEGT. V dropped 0 bases and J dropped 3 bases, with 12 bases sitting between them. This CDR3 is CASSYSFITGYEQYF. The DNA of the CDR3 is TGTGCCAGCAGTTACTCGTTTATCACGGGCTACGAGCAGTACTTC.

In this sample, this clonotype turned up a few times. The chain joins TRBV19 to TRBJ1-5; perhaps TRBD1 as D (6 bases). Germline assignment: CDR1 LNHDA and CDR2 SQIVND (reference sequence). The CDR3 extends over 14 amino acids. Trimming stripped 2 bases from V and 6 bases from J, with 11 bases between. DNA of the CDR3: TGTGCCAGTAGTATAACAGGGATGTCTCAGCCCCAGCATTTT. Amino acid sequence: CASSITGMSQPQHF.

This clonotype appeared a few times. The chain carries TRBV28 and TRBJ2-1, with 10 bases fitting TRBD1. V was clipped by 3 bases and J by 9 bases; unmatched bases: 2. The germline CDR1 and CDR2 sequences are MDHEN and SYDVKM. CDR3 length equals 13 residues. As DNA, the CDR3 is TGTGCCAGCAGTTTGGGGACAGGGGCTGAGCAGTTCTTC. It codes for CASSLGTGAEQFF.

The table lists this clonotype with many counts. This sequence joins TRBV5-1 and TRBJ2-7, with 10 bases lining up with TRBD2. Trimming removed 0 bases from V and 2 bases from J; junction bases left unmatched: 2. CDR3 length: 15 residues. Germline values: CDR1 SGHRS, CDR2 YFSETQ. This CDR3 is CASSLVGTSAYEQYF. CDR3 bases: TGCGCCAGCAGCTTGGTAGGGACTAGCGCCTACGAGCAGTACTTC.

The chain is built from TRBV2 and TRBJ2-1; perhaps TRBD1 as D (6 bases). Between the trimmed V and J ends, which lost 7 bases and 10 bases, there was a span of 14 bases. Looked up from germline, CDR1 is SNHLY and CDR2 is FYNNEI. The CDR3 loop spans 12 amino acids. The DNA of the CDR3 is TGTGCCAGCAACCCGGACAGTGGGGAGCAGTTCTTC. Its protein product is CASNPDSGEQFF.